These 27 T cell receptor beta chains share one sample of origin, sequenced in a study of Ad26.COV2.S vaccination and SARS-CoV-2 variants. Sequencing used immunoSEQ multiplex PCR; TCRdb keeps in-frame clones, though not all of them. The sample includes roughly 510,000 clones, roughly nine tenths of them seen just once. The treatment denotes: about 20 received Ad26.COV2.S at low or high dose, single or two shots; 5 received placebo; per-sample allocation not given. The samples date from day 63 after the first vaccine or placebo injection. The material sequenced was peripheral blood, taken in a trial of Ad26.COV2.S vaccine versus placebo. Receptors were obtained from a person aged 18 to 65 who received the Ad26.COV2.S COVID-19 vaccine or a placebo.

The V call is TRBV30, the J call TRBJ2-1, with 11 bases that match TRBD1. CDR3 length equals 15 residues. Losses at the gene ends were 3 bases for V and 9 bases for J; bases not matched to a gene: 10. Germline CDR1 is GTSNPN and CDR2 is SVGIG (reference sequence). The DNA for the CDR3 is TGTGCCTGGAGCTCCACCGGGACAGGGGGAGCTGAGCAGTTCTTC. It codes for CAWSSTGTGGAEQFF.

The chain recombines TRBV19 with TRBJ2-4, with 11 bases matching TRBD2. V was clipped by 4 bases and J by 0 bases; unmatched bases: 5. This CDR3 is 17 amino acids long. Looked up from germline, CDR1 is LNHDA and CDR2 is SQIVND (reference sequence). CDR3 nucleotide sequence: TGTGCCAGTAGTACGACTAGCGGGATCTTAGCCAAAAACATTCAGTACTTC. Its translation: CASSTTSGILAKNIQYF.

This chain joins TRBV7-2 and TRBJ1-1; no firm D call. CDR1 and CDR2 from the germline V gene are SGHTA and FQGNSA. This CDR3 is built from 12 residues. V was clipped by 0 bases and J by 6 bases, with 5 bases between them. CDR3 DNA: TGTGCCAGCAGCTTAGCCGGCCCTGAAGCTTTCTTT. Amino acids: CASSLAGPEAFF.

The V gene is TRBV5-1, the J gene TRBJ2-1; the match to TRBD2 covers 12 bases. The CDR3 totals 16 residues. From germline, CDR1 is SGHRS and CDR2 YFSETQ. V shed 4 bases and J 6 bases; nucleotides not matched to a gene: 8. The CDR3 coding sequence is TGCGCCAGCAGCGTTCGACTAGCGGGAGTAAGCAATGAGCAGTTCTTC. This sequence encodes CASSVRLAGVSNEQFF.

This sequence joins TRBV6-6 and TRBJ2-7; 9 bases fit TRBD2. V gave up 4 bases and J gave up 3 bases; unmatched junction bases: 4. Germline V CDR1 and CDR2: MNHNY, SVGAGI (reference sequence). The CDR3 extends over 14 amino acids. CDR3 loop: CASSSQTSGYEQYF. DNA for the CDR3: TGTGCCAGCAGTTCTCAGACTAGCGGCTACGAGCAGTACTTC.

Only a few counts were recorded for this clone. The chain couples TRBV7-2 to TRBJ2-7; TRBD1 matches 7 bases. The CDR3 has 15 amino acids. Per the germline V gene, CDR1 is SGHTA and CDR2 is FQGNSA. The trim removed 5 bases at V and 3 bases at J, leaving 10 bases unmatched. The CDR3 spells CASSPWDSVVYEQYF. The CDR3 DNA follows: TGTGCCAGCAGCCCTTGGGACAGTGTGGTCTACGAGCAGTACTTC.

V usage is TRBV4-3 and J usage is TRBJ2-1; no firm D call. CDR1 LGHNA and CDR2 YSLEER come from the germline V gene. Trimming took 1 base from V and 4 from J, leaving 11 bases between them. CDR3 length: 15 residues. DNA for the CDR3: TGCGCCAGCAGCCAAGCTTTCTCTTCATACAATGAGCAGTTCTTC. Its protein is CASSQAFSSYNEQFF.

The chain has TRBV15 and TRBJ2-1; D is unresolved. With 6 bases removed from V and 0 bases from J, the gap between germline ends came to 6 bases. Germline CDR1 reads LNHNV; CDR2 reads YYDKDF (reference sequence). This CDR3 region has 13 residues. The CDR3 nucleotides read TGTGCCACCAGTCTGGGCTCCTACAATGAGCAGTTCTTC. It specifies CATSLGSYNEQFF.

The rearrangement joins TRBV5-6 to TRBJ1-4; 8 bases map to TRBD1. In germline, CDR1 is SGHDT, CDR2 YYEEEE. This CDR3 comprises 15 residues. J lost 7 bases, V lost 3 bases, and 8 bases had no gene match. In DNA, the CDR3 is TGTGCCAGCAGCTCCCGGACAGGGTTCGGTGAAAAACTGTTTTTT. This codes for CASSSRTGFGEKLFF.

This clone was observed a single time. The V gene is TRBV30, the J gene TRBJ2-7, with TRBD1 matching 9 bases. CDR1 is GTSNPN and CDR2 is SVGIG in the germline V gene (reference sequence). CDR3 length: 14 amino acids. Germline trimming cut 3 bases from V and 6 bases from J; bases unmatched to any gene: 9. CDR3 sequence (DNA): TGTGCCTGGAGGCCCCGGACAGGGGCTCTCGAGCAGTACTTC. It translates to CAWRPRTGALEQYF.

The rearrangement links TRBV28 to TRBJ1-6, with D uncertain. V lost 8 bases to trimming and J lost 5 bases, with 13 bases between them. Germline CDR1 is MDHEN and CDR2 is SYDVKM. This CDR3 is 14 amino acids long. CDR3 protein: CASRPPVDNSPLHF. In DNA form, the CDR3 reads TGTGCCAGCCGACCCCCGGTGGATAATTCACCCCTCCACTTT.

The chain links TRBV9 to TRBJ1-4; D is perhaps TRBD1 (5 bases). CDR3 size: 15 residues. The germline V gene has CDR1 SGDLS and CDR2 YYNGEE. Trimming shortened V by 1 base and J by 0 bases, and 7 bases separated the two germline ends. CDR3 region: CASSVTGATNEKLFF. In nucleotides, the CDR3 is TGTGCCAGCAGCGTAACAGGAGCAACTAATGAAAAACTGTTTTTT.

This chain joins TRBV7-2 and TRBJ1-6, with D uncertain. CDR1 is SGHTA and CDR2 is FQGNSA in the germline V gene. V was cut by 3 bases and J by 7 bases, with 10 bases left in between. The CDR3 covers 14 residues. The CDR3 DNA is TGTGCCAGCAGCTTTGACGGATTCAATTCACCCCTCCACTTT. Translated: CASSFDGFNSPLHF.

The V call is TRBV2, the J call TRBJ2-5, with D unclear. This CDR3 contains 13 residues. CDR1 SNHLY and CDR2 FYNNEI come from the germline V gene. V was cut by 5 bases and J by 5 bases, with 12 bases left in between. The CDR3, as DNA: TGTGCCAGCAGTCCCGGGTCATTCGAGACCCAGTACTTC. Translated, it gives CASSPGSFETQYF.

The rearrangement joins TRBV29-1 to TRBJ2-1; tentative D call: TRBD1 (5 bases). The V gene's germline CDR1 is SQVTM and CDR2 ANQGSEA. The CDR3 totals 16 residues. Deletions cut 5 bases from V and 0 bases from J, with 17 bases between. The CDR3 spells CSVFDSRATSYNEQFF. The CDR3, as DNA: TGCAGCGTTTTTGACAGCCGCGCCACCTCCTACAATGAGCAGTTCTTC.

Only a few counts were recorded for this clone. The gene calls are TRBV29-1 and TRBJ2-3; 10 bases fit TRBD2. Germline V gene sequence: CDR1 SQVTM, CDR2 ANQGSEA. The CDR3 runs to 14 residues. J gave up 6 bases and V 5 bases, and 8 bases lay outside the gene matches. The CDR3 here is CSVPLAGVTDTQYF. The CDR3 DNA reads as TGCAGCGTTCCCCTAGCGGGAGTAACGGATACGCAGTATTTT.

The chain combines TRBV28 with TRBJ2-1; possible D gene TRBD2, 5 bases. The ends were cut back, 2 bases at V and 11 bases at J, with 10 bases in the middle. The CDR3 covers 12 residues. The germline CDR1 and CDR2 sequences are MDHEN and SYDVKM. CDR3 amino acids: CASSLRRTQQFF. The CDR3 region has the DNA TGTGCCAGCAGTTTAAGGAGGACTCAGCAGTTCTTC.

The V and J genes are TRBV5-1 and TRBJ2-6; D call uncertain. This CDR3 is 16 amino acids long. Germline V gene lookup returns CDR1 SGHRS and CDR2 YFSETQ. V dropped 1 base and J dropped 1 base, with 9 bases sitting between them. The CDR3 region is CASSLTALSGANVLTF. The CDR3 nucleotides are TGCGCCAGCAGCTTGACTGCTCTATCTGGGGCCAACGTCCTGACTTTC.

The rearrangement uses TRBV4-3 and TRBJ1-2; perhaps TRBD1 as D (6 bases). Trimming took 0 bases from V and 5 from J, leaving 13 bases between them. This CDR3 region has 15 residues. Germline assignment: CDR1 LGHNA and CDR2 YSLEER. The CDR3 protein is CASSQDLGQYYGYTF. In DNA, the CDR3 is TGCGCCAGCAGCCAAGATCTAGGACAGTATTATGGCTACACCTTC.

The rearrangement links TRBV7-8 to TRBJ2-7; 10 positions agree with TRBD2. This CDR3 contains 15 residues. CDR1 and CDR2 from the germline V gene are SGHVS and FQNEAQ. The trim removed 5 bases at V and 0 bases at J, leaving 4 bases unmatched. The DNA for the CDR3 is TGTGCCAGCAGCCGTGGACTAGCGGTCTCCTACGAGCAGTACTTC. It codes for CASSRGLAVSYEQYF.

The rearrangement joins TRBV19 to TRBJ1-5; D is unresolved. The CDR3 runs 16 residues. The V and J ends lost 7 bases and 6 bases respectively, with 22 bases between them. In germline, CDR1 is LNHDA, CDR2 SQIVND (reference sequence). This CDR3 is CASIPAGSGGGQPQHF. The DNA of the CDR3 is TGTGCCAGTATCCCAGCGGGCTCCGGAGGAGGTCAGCCCCAGCATTTT.

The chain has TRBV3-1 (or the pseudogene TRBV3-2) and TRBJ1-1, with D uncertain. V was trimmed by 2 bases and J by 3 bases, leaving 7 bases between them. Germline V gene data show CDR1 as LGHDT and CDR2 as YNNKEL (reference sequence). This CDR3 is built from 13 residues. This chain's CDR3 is CASSQSGDTEAFF. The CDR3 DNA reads TGTGCCAGCAGCCAATCCGGGGACACTGAAGCTTTCTTT.

CDR3 in amino acids: CASSLDQIYTGELFF. As DNA, the CDR3 is TGTGCCAGCAGCCTGGACCAGATATACACCGGGGAGCTGTTTTTT. The V call is TRBV5-6, the J call TRBJ2-2; the D is unclear. CDR1 and CDR2 (germline): SGHDT, YYEEEE. This CDR3 has 15 residues. V lost 4 bases and J 3 bases, leaving 13 bases between the germline ends.

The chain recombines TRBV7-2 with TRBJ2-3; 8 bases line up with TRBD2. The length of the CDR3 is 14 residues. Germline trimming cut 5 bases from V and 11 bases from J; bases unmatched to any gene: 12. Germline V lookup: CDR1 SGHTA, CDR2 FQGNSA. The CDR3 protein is CASSPPGLGIGQYF. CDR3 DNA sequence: TGTGCCAGCAGCCCCCCGGGACTAGGCATCGGGCAGTATTTT.

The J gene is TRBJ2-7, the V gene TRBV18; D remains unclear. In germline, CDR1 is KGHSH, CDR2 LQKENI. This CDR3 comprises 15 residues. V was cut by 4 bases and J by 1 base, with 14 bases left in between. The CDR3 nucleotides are TGTGCCAGCTCACTAGCCCGTGGCCGATCCTACGAGCAGTACTTC. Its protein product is CASSLARGRSYEQYF.

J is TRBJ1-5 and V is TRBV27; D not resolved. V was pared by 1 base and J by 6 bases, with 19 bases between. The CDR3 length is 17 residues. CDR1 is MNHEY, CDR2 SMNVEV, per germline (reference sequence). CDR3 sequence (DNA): TGTGCCAGCAGTTTATTCTTACAAACCTACCTAGTTCAGCCCCAGCATTTT. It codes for CASSLFLQTYLVQPQHF.

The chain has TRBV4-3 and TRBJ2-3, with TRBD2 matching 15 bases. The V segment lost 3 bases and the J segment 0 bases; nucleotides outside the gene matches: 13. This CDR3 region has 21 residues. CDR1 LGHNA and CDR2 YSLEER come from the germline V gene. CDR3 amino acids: CASSQGYGGTSGRKSTDTQYF. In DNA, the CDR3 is TGCGCCAGCAGCCAGGGCTACGGGGGGACTAGCGGGAGGAAAAGCACAGATACGCAGTATTTT.